This T cell receptor beta chain was sequenced in a study of regulatory T cells in long-lasting Graves disease. Sample time point: newly diagnosed GD, antithyroid drugs for less than 3 months. RNA isolated from PBMCs was used to make the TCR library. For TCR beta, libraries came from iRepertoire HTBI primers and Arm-PCR of CDR3 regions. TCRdb recomputed calls from the multiplex PCR reads with MiXCR, one row per CDR3 protein. The sample consists of about 460,000 distinct CDR3 sequences, 14% of them appearing once. This CDR3 comprises 16 residues. CDR1 SGHRS and CDR2 YFSETQ come from the germline V gene. V was shortened by 1 base and J by 8 bases, with 18 bases between the two germline ends. This clonotype was recorded many times. These data were also reused for a study on T cells in Graves' hyperthyroidism and ophthalmopathy.

J is TRBJ2-2 and V is TRBV5-1; D perhaps matches TRBD1 (6 bases). Sequenced here: peripheral blood mononuclear cells (PBMCs), sampled at new diagnosis, from a patient treated with antithyroid drugs. This receptor was taken from a woman between 45 and 65 years old with Graves disease. The CDR3 region is CASSLTEDRATGELFF. CDR3 nucleotide sequence: TGCGCCAGCAGCTTGACCGAGGACAGAGCAACGGGGGAGCTGTTTTTT.